This entry is about one T cell receptor (beta chain). This entry belongs to a study of control samples from healthy donors and cancer patients. Data came from immunoSEQ multiplex PCR; TCRdb stores just in-frame clones and leaves some out. The data show around 170,000 clones, around nine tenths seen once. Sequenced sample: blood. This clonotype was obtained from a woman aged 25 to 39 in good health.

The CDR3: CASSASTGFPYEQYF. The DNA of the CDR3 is TGTGCCAGCAGTGCCAGTACAGGTTTCCCCTACGAGCAGTACTTC. The chain carries TRBV2 and TRBJ2-7; D is possibly TRBD1 (5 bases). V was pared by 4 bases and J by 2 bases, with 15 bases between. Germline V CDR1 and CDR2: SNHLY, FYNNEI. This CDR3 region has 15 residues. Full variable domain (outside the CDR3, taken from reference TRBV2 and TRBJ2-7): EPEVTQTPSHQVTQMGQEVILRCVPISNHLYFYWYRQILGQKVEFLVSFYNNEISEKSEIFDDQFSVERPDGSNFTLKIRSTKLEDSAMYFCASSASTGFPYEQYFGPGTRLTVT.